The clone carrying this T cell receptor beta chain appeared a few times. The antigen remains undetermined. V gave up 3 bases and J gave up 2 bases; unmatched junction bases: 8. Germline values: CDR1 SGDLS, CDR2 YYNGEE. The length of the CDR3 is 16 residues. Sequencing targeted expressed TCRB transcripts, as all isolated RNA had been reverse transcribed. Measured with immunoSEQ multiplex PCR; TCRdb has only the in-frame clones, and not every one. The data hold 330,000 or so clones, with less than 20% observed a single time. Purity exceeding 95% was reached by all sorted populations. This entry comes from a study of beta chain features in type 1 diabetes. Overall study results and limits: Patients' naive, central memory and Treg TCRB repertoires seemed closer to one another than those of healthy donors.

The receptor's source is a woman aged 18-35 years in good health. The chain carries TRBV9 and TRBJ1-2; 9 bases align to TRBD1. Sequencing input: naive CD4+ T cells from blood. The CDR3 protein is CASSAPAGTGNYGYTF. The CDR3 coding sequence is TGTGCCAGCAGCGCCCCGGCCGGGACAGGGAACTATGGCTACACCTTC.